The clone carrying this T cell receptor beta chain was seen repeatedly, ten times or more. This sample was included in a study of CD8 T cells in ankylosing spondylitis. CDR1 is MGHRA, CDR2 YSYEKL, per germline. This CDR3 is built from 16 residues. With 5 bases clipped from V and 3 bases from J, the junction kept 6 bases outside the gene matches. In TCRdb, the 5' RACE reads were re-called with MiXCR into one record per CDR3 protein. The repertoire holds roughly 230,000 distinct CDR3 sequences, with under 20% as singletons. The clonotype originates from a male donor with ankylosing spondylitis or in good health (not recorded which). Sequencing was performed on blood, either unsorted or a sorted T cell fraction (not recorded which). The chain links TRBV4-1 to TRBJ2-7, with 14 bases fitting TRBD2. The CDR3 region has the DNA TGCGCCAGCAGCGGCAGGACTAGCGGGAGGAACTACGAGCAGTACTTC. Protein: CASSGRTSGRNYEQYF.